The 19 T cell receptor beta chains below all came from one sample that was sequenced in a study of blood T cell repertoires in COVID-19. Generated by immunoSEQ multiplex PCR, the TCRdb table keeps only in-frame clones and is missing some. The table records roughly 250,000 clones, around 88% of them present only once. Sequenced material: PBMCs or T cells enriched from blood (not recorded which). These receptors came from a woman between 40 and 55 years old with acute COVID-19.

This chain uses TRBV7-8 with TRBJ2-7, with 7 bases identical to TRBD2. Germline loops: CDR1 SGHVS, CDR2 FQNEAQ. Trimming cost V 0 bases and J 9 bases; bases outside gene matches: 14. The CDR3 covers 16 residues. The chain's CDR3 is CASSLANLAGGPAQYF. The CDR3 nucleotides read TGTGCCAGCAGCTTAGCGAATTTAGCGGGTGGGCCCGCGCAGTACTTC.

This chain connects TRBV15 to TRBJ1-4; 7 nucleotides agree with TRBD1. This CDR3 region has 14 residues. The V gene's germline CDR1 is LNHNV and CDR2 YYDKDF (reference sequence). Losses at the gene ends were 5 bases for V and 6 bases for J; bases not matched to a gene: 6. The DNA for the CDR3 is TGTGCCACCAGCGCCCAAGACAGGGATGAAAAACTGTTTTTT. Amino acids: CATSAQDRDEKLFF.

The CDR3 DNA follows: TGTGCCTGGACCGGGAACTATGGCTACACCTTC. Protein product: CAWTGNYGYTF. The genes are TRBV30 and TRBJ1-2; D not resolved. This CDR3 spans 11 amino acids. Germline V gene data show CDR1 as GTSNPN and CDR2 as SVGIG (reference sequence). The V gene lost 4 bases and the J gene lost 2 bases, with 5 bases spanning the gap.

The chain links TRBV2 to TRBJ2-1; 10 positions agree with TRBD2. The CDR3 contains 19 residues. V lost 2 bases and J lost 7; bases outside the gene matches: 17. Germline CDR1 reads SNHLY; CDR2 reads FYNNEI. Here the CDR3 DNA reads TGTGCCAGCAGTGAAAATCCCCCCGGGCTAGCGGGAGTAGGAAATGAGCAGTTCTTC. Protein product: CASSENPPGLAGVGNEQFF.

J is TRBJ2-5 and V is TRBV7-6; 10 bases agree with TRBD2. The CDR3 is 16 residues long. Germline-derived CDR1 and CDR2 are SGHVS and FNYEAQ. The trim removed 1 base at V and 5 bases at J, leaving 7 bases unmatched. The CDR3 spells CASSLGAGGQGETQYF. The CDR3 DNA is TGTGCCAGCAGCTTAGGAGCGGGAGGGCAGGGGGAGACCCAGTACTTC.

The CDR3 sequence is CASSQGWMGQGAYNEQFF. As DNA, the CDR3 is TGTGCCAGCAGCCAAGGATGGATGGGGCAGGGGGCCTACAATGAGCAGTTCTTC. The chain couples TRBV14 to TRBJ2-1; 7 bases fit TRBD1. Germline V gives CDR1 SGHDN, CDR2 FVKESK. Unmatched junction bases numbered 11, after V lost 1 base and J lost 2 bases. The CDR3 loop spans 18 amino acids. Full variable domain (missing parts from reference TRBV14 and TRBJ2-1): EAGVTQFPSHSVIEKGQTVTLRCDPISGHDNLYWYRRVMGKEIKFLLHFVKESKQDESGMPNNRFLAERTGGTYSTLKVQPAELEDSGVYFCASSQGWMGQGAYNEQFFGPGTRLTVL.

This chain connects TRBV27 to TRBJ2-7, with TRBD2 as a possible D gene (5 bases). Per germline, CDR1 MNHEY and CDR2 SMNVEV (reference sequence). The CDR3 loop spans 15 amino acids. V was shortened by 2 bases and J by 3 bases, with 14 bases between the two germline ends. CDR3 DNA: TGTGCCAGCAGTTTACGGTCCCTAGCTGGCTACGAGCAGTACTTC. Translated: CASSLRSLAGYEQYF.

This rearrangement joins TRBV7-9 to TRBJ1-1, with TRBD1 matching over 11 bases. The CDR3 contains 12 residues. V was clipped by 5 bases and J by 11 bases; unmatched bases: 4. Germline CDR1 SEHNR, CDR2 FQNEAQ (reference sequence). The CDR3 loop is CASSLGQGEAFF. DNA for the CDR3: TGTGCCAGCAGCCTGGGACAGGGGGAGGCTTTCTTT.

V is TRBV2 and J is TRBJ2-7; TRBD2 matches 7 bases. V gave up 4 bases and J gave up 3 bases; unmatched junction bases: 6. CDR3 length equals 14 residues. CDR1 and CDR2 from the germline V gene are SNHLY and FYNNEI. CDR3 sequence reads: CASSVASGGYEQYF. The CDR3 DNA follows: TGTGCCAGCAGTGTGGCTAGCGGAGGCTACGAGCAGTACTTC.

This chain joins TRBV11-2 and TRBJ2-5, with a possible D match to TRBD2 (6 bases). Trimming cost V 1 base and J 2 bases, with 8 bases left between them. Germline values: CDR1 SGHAT, CDR2 FQNNGV. The CDR3 covers 14 residues. CDR3 residues: CASSLVTRQETQYF. Written as DNA, the CDR3 is TGTGCCAGCAGCTTAGTGACTAGACAAGAGACCCAGTACTTC.

This clone was seen a single time. This chain links TRBV21-1 with TRBJ2-1; the DNA was not compared with TRBD2, the D call given in the table. TRBV21-1 is a known pseudogene. This CDR3 comprises 18 residues. In DNA form, the CDR3 reads TGTGCCAGCAGCAAAGCGGGTTGCGGGGGGCGCAATATTAATGAGCAGTTCTTC. Residues: CASSKAGCGGRNINEQFF.

CDR3 sequence (DNA): TGTGCCACCAGCAACGGGGAGTCGTGGGGTGAAGCTTTCTTT. Translation gives CATSNGESWGEAFF. The chain employs TRBV15 and TRBJ1-1, with no clear D. V was trimmed by 4 bases and J by 7 bases, leaving 16 bases between them. The CDR3 loop spans 14 amino acids. The germline V gene encodes CDR1 LNHNV and CDR2 YYDKDF (reference sequence).

The rearrangement links TRBV14 to TRBJ1-6; 8 bases map to TRBD1. This CDR3 has 14 amino acids. Germline V gene sequence: CDR1 SGHDN, CDR2 FVKESK. The J segment lost 7 bases and the V segment lost 3 bases, leaving 2 bases of the junction unmatched. DNA of the CDR3: TGTGCCAGCAGCCATCGGACAGGGAATTCACCCCTCCACTTT. This sequence encodes CASSHRTGNSPLHF.

This clone was seen once. CDR3 nucleotides: TGTGCCAGCAGTCCAGAGACAGGGGTTGAGCAGTTCTTC. Translating gives CASSPETGVEQFF. The chain combines TRBV12-3 or TRBV12-4 with TRBJ2-1; the match to TRBD1 covers 8 bases. Trimming removed 5 bases from V and 9 bases from J; junction bases left unmatched: 6. The CDR3 runs 13 residues.

The count of this clone is one. The V and J genes are TRBV27 and TRBJ1-1, with a tentative D call TRBD1 (6 bases). Trimming stripped 5 bases from V and 1 base from J, with 14 bases between. Germline assignment: CDR1 MNHEY and CDR2 SMNVEV (reference sequence). The CDR3 extends over 15 amino acids. CDR3 coding DNA: TGTGCCAGCAGTGTGACAGGTTCGCCGAACACTGAAGCTTTCTTT. Residues: CASSVTGSPNTEAFF.

The rearrangement joins TRBV9 to TRBJ1-2; 8 bases align to TRBD1. CDR3 length: 15 amino acids. Looked up from germline, CDR1 is SGDLS and CDR2 is YYNGEE. J gave up 6 bases and V 3 bases, and 10 bases lay outside the gene matches. The DNA of the CDR3 is TGTGCCAGCAGCGAATTTGAGACAGGGGAAAATGGCTACACCTTC. As protein: CASSEFETGENGYTF.

This chain joins TRBV7-8 and TRBJ2-7; 14 nucleotides match TRBD2. The CDR3 has 19 amino acids. The trim removed 4 bases at V and 7 bases at J, leaving 18 bases unmatched. The germline gives CDR1 SGHVS, CDR2 FQNEAQ. The CDR3 DNA sequence: TGTGCCAGCAGCTCCCCGGGACTAGCGGGAGCGGCTCGGGGTACGGAGCAGTACTTC. Amino acids: CASSSPGLAGAARGTEQYF.

V usage is TRBV13 and J usage is TRBJ2-3, with D maybe TRBD1 (5 bases). Per germline, CDR1 PRHDT and CDR2 FYEKMQ (reference sequence). V lost 5 bases to trimming and J lost 2 bases, with 17 bases between them. The CDR3 length is 16 residues. The CDR3 DNA follows: TGTGCCAGCAGCCCTTGGTTAGGGGCAACCACAGATACGCAGTATTTT. Amino acids: CASSPWLGATTDTQYF.

The chain is built from TRBV19 and TRBJ2-5; maybe TRBD2 (5 bases). CDR3 length: 14 amino acids. From germline, CDR1 is LNHDA and CDR2 SQIVND (reference sequence). Trimming stripped 4 bases from V and 5 bases from J, with 14 bases between. The CDR3 bases are TGTGCCAGTAGTACCGCCTCGGGGAAGGAGACCCAGTACTTC. Translating gives CASSTASGKETQYF.